Here is one T cell receptor beta chain with its context. Its antigen is as yet unknown. V dropped 5 bases and J dropped 2 bases, with 12 bases sitting between them. This CDR3 is 14 amino acids long. The germline gives CDR1 SGHTA, CDR2 FQGNSA. These data originate in a study of cytomegalovirus exposure and HLA in healthy donors. Findings and caveats of the study: As was reported, the classifier diagnosed cytomegalovirus status with high specificity and sensitivity. The study designated over 150 TCR beta chains cytomegalovirus-associated. CMV antigen specificity was confirmed in vitro for three CMV-associated chains.

Profiled with immunoSEQ multiplex PCR; TCRdb holds only in-frame clones, not every one. Among about 190,000 clones listed, approximately 84% were seen once. The source of this sequence is a man aged 18-30 years in good health and CMV-seropositive. This chain connects TRBV7-2 to TRBJ1-1; tentative D call: TRBD1 (5 bases). The sequencing input was PBMCs. In DNA form, the CDR3 reads TGTGCCAGCAGCAACCGACAGATTAACACTGAAGCTTTCTTT. Encoded protein: CASSNRQINTEAFF.